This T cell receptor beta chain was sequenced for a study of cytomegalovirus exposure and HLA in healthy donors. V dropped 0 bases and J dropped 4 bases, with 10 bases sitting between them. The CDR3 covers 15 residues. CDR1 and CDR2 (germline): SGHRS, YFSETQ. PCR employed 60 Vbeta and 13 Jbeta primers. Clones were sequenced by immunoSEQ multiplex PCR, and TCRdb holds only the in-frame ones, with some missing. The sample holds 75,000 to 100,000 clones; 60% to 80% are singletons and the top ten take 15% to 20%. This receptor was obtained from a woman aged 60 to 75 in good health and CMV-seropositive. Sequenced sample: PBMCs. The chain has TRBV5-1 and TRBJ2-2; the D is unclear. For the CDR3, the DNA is TGCGCCAGCAGCTTGGCCGTGTCCGGCACCGGGGAGCTGTTTTTT. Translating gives CASSLAVSGTGELFF.